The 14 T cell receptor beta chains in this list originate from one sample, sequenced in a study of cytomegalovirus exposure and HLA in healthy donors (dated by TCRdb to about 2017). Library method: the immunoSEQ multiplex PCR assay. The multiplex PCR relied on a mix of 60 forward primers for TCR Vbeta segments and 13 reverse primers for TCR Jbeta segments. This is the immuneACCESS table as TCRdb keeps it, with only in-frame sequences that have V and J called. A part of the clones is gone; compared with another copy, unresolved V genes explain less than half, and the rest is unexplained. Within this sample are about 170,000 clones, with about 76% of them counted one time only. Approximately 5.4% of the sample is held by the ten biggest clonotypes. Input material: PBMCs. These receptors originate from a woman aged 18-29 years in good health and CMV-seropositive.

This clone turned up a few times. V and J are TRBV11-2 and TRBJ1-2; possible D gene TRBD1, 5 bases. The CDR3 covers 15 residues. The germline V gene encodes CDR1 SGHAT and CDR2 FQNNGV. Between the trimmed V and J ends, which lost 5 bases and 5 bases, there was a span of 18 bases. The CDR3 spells CASSRTSGEAYGYTF. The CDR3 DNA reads TGTGCCAGCAGCCGAACTTCGGGGGAAGCGTATGGCTACACCTTC. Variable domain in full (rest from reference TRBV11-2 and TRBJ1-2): EAGVAQSPRYKIIEKRQSVAFWCNPISGHATLYWYQQILGQGPKLLIQFQNNGVVDDSQLPKDRFSAERLKGVDSTLKIQPAKLEDSAVYLCASSRTSGEAYGYTFGSGTRLTVV.

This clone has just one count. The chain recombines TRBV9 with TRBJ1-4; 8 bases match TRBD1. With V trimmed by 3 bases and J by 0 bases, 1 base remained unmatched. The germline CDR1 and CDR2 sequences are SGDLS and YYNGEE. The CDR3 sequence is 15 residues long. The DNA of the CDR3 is TGTGCCAGCAGCGAGGGACAGGCAACTAATGAAAAACTGTTTTTT. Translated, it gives CASSEGQATNEKLFF.

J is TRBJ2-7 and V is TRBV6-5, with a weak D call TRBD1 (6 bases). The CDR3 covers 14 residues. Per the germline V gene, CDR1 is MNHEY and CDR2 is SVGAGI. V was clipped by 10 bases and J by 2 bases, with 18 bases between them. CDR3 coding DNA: TGTGCCACCAAAGCCGGGACACCTCCCTACGAGCAGTACTTC. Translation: CATKAGTPPYEQYF.

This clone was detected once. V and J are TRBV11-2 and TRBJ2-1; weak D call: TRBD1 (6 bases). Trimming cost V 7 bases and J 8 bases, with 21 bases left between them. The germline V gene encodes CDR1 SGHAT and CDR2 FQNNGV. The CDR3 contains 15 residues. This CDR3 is CASTLLGARTDEQFF. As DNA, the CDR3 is TGTGCCAGCACTCTGTTGGGGGCTCGTACGGATGAGCAGTTCTTC.

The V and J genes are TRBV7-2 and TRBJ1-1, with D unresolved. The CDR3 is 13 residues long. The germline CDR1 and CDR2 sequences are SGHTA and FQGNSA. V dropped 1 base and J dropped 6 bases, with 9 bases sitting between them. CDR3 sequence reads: CASSLERGSEAFF. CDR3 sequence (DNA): TGTGCCAGCAGCTTAGAGCGGGGATCTGAAGCTTTCTTT.

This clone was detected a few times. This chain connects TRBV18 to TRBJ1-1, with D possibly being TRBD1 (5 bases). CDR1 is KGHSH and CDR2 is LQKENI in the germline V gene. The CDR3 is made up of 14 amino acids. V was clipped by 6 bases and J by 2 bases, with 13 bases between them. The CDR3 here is CASSLGQVNTEAFF. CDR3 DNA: TGTGCCAGCTCTCTCGGACAAGTAAACACTGAAGCTTTCTTT.

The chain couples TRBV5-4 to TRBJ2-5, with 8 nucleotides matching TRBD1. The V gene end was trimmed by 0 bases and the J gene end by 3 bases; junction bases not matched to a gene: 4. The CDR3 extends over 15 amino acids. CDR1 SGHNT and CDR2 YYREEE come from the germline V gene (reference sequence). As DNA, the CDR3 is TGTGCCAGCAGCTTGGACTGGGGACAGGAAGAGACCCAGTACTTC. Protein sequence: CASSLDWGQEETQYF.

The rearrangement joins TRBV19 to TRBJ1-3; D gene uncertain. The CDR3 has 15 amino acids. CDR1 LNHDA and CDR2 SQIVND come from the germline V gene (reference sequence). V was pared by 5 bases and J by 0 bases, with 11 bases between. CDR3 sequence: CASSLRRFSGNTIYF. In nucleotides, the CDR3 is TGTGCCAGTAGTCTCCGCCGGTTCTCTGGAAACACCATATATTTT.

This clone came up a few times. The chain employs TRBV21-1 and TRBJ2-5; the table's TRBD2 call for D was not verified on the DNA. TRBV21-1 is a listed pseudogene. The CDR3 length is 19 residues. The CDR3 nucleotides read TGTGCCAGCAGCAAACTCACGCCGGGGGGCGGGGGGTGCCAAGAGACCCAGTACTTC. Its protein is CASSKLTPGGGGCQETQYF.

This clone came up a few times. CDR3 DNA: TGTGCCAGCAGCTTAGGACAGGGGAACTACAATGAGCAGTTCTTC. It encodes CASSLGQGNYNEQFF. The genes are TRBV7-2 and TRBJ2-1, with 8 nucleotides matching TRBD1. J gave up 3 bases and V 1 base, and 2 bases lay outside the gene matches. This CDR3 comprises 15 residues. Germline V CDR1 and CDR2: SGHTA, FQGNSA.

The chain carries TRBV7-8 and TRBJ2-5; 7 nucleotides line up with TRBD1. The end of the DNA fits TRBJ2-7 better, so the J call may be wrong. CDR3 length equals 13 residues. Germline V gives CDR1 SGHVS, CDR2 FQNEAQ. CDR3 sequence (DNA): TGTGCCACGCGGACAGGTCCGTCCTACGAGCAGTACTTC. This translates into CATRTGPSYEQYF.

CDR3 amino acids: CASSQAGVGNTIYF. For the CDR3, the DNA is TGTGCCAGCAGTCAGGCAGGGGTTGGAAACACCATATATTTT. This rearrangement joins TRBV6-1 to TRBJ1-3; a weak D match, TRBD1 (6 bases). Germline V gene data show CDR1 as MNHNS and CDR2 as SASEGT. V shed 5 bases and J shed 3 bases, with 11 bases lying between them. The CDR3 covers 14 residues.

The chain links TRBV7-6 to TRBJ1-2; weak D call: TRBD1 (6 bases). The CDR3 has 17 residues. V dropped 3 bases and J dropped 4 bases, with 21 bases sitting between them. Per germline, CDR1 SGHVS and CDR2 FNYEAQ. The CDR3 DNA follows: TGTGCCAGCAGCTTCCGTCCGACAGGACGGACAACCTATGGCTACACCTTC. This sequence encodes CASSFRPTGRTTYGYTF.

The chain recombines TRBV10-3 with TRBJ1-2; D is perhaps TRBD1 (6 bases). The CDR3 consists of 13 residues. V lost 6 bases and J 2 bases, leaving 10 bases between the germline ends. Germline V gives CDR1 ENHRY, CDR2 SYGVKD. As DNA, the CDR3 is TGTGCCATCAGACCGGGACACAACTATGGCTACACCTTC. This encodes CAIRPGHNYGYTF.